This T cell receptor (beta chain) derives from a study of cytomegalovirus exposure and HLA in healthy donors. At the level of the study: The early release's HLA-typed donors yielded roughly 85 million unique TCRs.

Amplification used 60 Vbeta primers and 13 Jbeta primers. This table comes from immunoSEQ multiplex PCR, and its TCRdb copy is limited to in-frame clones, with some not included. This sample has around 120,000 clones, with approximately 80% found just once. To note about this clone: What it binds is not known.

Broader study findings: Specificity of three CMV-associated chains for CMV antigens was verified in vitro.

Sequenced: PBMCs. This receptor was obtained from a woman aged 35 to 49 in good health and CMV-seronegative.

This CDR3 is CASSSSYEQYF. Written as DNA, the CDR3 is TGTGCCAGCAGCTCTTCCTACGAGCAGTACTTC. The gene calls are TRBV11-3 and TRBJ2-7, with unresolved D. This CDR3 has 11 residues. The V end lost 4 bases, the J end lost 1 base, and 2 bases lay between the germline ends. Germline V gene data show CDR1 as SGHNT and CDR2 as YENEEA.